This TCR beta chain derives from a study of blood T cell repertoires in COVID-19. Background on the study: COVID-19 samples from acute and convalescent phases originated in the United States, Italy and Spain.

Repertoires were generated with immunoSEQ multiplex PCR, while TCRdb's copy carries only in-frame clones and drops some. The sample carries hundreds of thousands of clones, over 80% recorded once. This CDR3 is 12 amino acids long. The ends lost 8 bases at V and 4 bases at J; junction bases unmatched: 4. Participants were aged about 18 to 90 years, lived in over 20 US areas, and enrolled virtually. The study counted Cohort 3 donors as recovered given two negative PCRs, clearance, or symptom resolution. The clonotype originates from a woman aged 18-29 years who had recovered from COVID-19. Material for sequencing was PBMCs or T cells enriched from blood (not recorded which). The chain couples TRBV12-3 or TRBV12-4 to TRBJ1-1; 7 nucleotides agree with TRBD1. CDR3 nucleotide sequence: TGTGCCAGCGGCCAGGGGGGCACTGAAGCTTTCTTT. It specifies CASGQGGTEAFF.